This T cell receptor beta chain was captured by sequencing in a study of blood T cells in healthy people across ages (dated by TCRdb to the mid-2010s). Background on the whole study: Template switching captured roughly one uniquely barcoded TCR beta cDNA molecule per two T cells in model experiments. Age-related changes in TCR beta repertoire diversity were measured in the study by deep sequencing normalized with unique cDNA molecular identifiers. Four age groups were formed from the donors: young (average roughly 15 years), middle-aged (approximately 39), aged (about 62) and long-lived (less than 85). Donors of different ages were randomly distributed across sequencing lanes to avoid experimental bias. Using the same blood draw, the study looked at two additional independent replicas of 1 million unique cDNA reads for two donors, one aged 18 to 30 and the other aged 80 or older. Beyond this particular receptor, the publication reports: A strong correlation was found between observed TCR beta diversity and the percentage of naive T cells measured by flow cytometry. Compared with the aged group, more naive CD4+ T cells, fewer expanded clones and increased TCR diversity were shown by the long-lived group, suggesting age selection. Observed TCR beta diversity per million T cells fell roughly linearly with age, and a significant reduction was already apparent by age about 38. Because donor CMV infection status was unknown, age-related changes in expanded clonotypes were potentially confounded. Estimates of total diversity from one million sequenced T cells were regarded as lower bounds and underestimates. Conclusive comparison of naive and antigen-experienced compartments was prevented by the profiling of bulk unsorted PBMCs.

This clonotype has only a few counts. No antigen is known for it. No qualities accompany the bases; no much larger clone lies one base away. The method was 5' RACE. The reads were generated on an Illumina HiSeq 2500. A second PCR of roughly 7 to 12 cycles was run with a J-beta primer mix and a sample-barcoded 5' primer. Each TCR beta cDNA molecule received a unique molecular identifier from a template-switch 5' adaptor carrying 12 random nucleotides. Each sample yielded at least 2.5 million CDR3-containing paired-end reads. First-strand cDNA was synthesized from all RNA with the Mint cDNA synthesis kit, primed by a TRBC-specific oligonucleotide. All cDNA was treated with uracil-DNA glycosylase and then went through a first 18-cycle PCR with the universal primers M1SS and BC2_uni_R. As for how the authors treated the data: For normalization, 1 million high-quality reads were randomly selected from each sample, with every read carrying a distinct molecular identifier. Reads sharing molecular identifiers were discarded rather than binned into consensus sequences. MiTCR, run with a Q25 quality threshold and the strictest error-elimination algorithm, handled CDR3 identification, clonotype clustering and error correction. A nonparametric unseen species model with Euler transformation was used to estimate a lower bound on total TCR beta diversity. The raw public reads went through TCRdb reprocessing: fastp at Q25, MiXCR clone calling, in-frame beta chains kept. For every CDR3 protein sequence, its rows merge into one entry that carries the most common genes and DNA. TCRdb assigned the V and J calls; the authors' analysis was not used. In all, the sample holds some 1.5 million distinct CDR3 sequences, and 28% of those were seen once. Of the sample, 6.5% to 8.5% is held by the ten largest clones.

Donors were approximately 42 systemically healthy Caucasian individuals from Russia aged roughly 6 to 90 years. Approximately 9 milliliters of peripheral blood were collected from each donor into EDTA-treated Vacutainer tubes. PBMCs were isolated by Ficoll-Paque density-gradient centrifugation, with at least 6.5 million obtained per sample. Total RNA, at least 5 micrograms per sample, was extracted from PBMCs with Trizol reagent. For every donor, flow cytometry on a PBMC aliquot measured the percentage of naive CD45RAhigh/CD27high T cells. CDR1 is given as SGHNT and CDR2 as YYREEE, both from the germline V gene (reference sequence). The CDR3 contains 16 residues, cysteine and phenylalanine counted. CDR3 DNA only is kept here, 48 bases in frame from base 1. For this chain, trimming is 3 bases at the V end and 3 bases at the J end, and the number of junction bases without a gene match is 6.

The chain employs TRBV5-4 and TRBJ2-3, with 11 bases aligning to TRBD2. This clonotype originated in a woman aged 25 to 39 in good health. Sample: blood. CDR3 protein: CASSSPTSGITDTQYF. The DNA reads as follows: TGTGCCAGCAGCTCACCGACTAGCGGGATAACAGATACGCAGTATTTT.